This TCR beta chain was recorded in a study of shared clonotypes between healthy human individuals. Overall study context: A couple of women and a few men aged 18 to 49 made up the donors. Used for every donor were three CD4 naive, three CD4 memory, two CD8 naive and one CD8 memory plate.

Measured with immunoSEQ multiplex PCR; TCRdb has only the in-frame clones, and not every one. Seen here are about 1.1 million clones, 60% to 85% observed once, and the top ten hold 0.7% to 0.95%. Findings and limits, study-wide: Some naive CD4 clonotypes, 5% to 5.5%, turned up in common across a few donors.

This clone was counted ten times or more. The antigen remains unidentified. Other DNA sequences of this sample code for an identical CDR3. In germline, CDR1 is ENHRY, CDR2 SYGVKD. V was pared by 0 bases and J by 6 bases, with 5 bases between. There are 12 residues in the CDR3. The TCR sequence derives from a man younger than 35 in good health. Some clones in this sample may be carry-over from other donors' samples. The sequenced sample was memory CD4+ T cells from PBMCs. As to subset: CD45RA-negative fraction. The rearrangement links TRBV10-3 to TRBJ1-2, with unresolved D. CDR3 amino acids: CAISESGDGYTF. In DNA form, the CDR3 reads TGTGCCATCAGTGAGTCCGGCGATGGCTACACCTTC.